This passage covers 8 T cell receptor beta chains from one sample sequenced in a study of tumor-infiltrating lymphocytes in primary liver carcinoma. Starting material of 400 to 600 ng total RNA yielded TCR beta cDNA via a constant-region primer. The TCR beta library was amplified through three nested multiplex PCR rounds in a modified ARM-PCR procedure. TRBV1-TRBV30 forward primers and a C-beta reverse primer were used in the first two PCR rounds, which each ran for about 9 cycles. TCRdb used MiXCR to reprocess the multiplex PCR reads, holding one entry per CDR3 protein. The sample carries roughly 100,000 distinct CDR3 sequences, around 84% recorded once. The roughly 19-32 mg bulk tissue piece was not sorted before simultaneous RNA and DNA extraction. Sequences were obtained from liver tumor tissue from sampling region 3. Subset here: tumor region T3, left-lateral pole. These receptors came from a man between 40 and 49 years old with primary liver carcinoma and hepatitis B virus infection.

The count of this clonotype is one. The junction departs from germline at one end; a sequencing error may be responsible. This chain joins TRBV11-2 and TRBJ2-5, with D possibly TRBD1 on 6 matching bases. CDR1 is SGHAT and CDR2 is FQNNGV in the germline V gene. The CDR3 is 15 residues long. The CDR3 loop reads CVSSFRSAPGVTQYF. The CDR3 DNA reads as TGTGTCAGCAGCTTCCGGTCAGCCCCAGGGGTGACCCAGTACTTC.

This clonotype was observed once. The chain links TRBV5-6 to TRBJ2-5; D could derive from TRBD1 or TRBD2 (6 bases each). The CDR3 consists of 15 residues. The V gene's germline CDR1 is SGHDT and CDR2 YYEEEE. V lost 0 bases to trimming and J lost 5 bases, with 14 bases between them. CDR3 region: CASSLVSGDRETQYF. The CDR3 coding sequence is TGTGCCAGCAGCTTGGTATCGGGAGACAGGGAGACCCAGTACTTC.

This clonotype came up once. Mismatch with germline at one junction end may stem from a read error. V usage is TRBV29-1 and J usage is TRBJ2-2; 8 bases agree with TRBD2. Germline CDR1 SQVTM, CDR2 ANQGSEA. The length of the CDR3 is 15 residues. This CDR3 reads CSLATSAANTRELFF. As DNA, the CDR3 is TGCAGCCTTGCGACTAGCGCGGCGAACACCAGGGAGCTGTTTTTT.

This clonotype has a handful of counts. A much larger clone differs from this one at a single base, so this may be a read error. V usage is TRBV28 and J usage is TRBJ2-1; D is possibly TRBD1 or TRBD2 (6 bases each). This CDR3 region has 15 residues. Germline CDR1 is MDHEN and CDR2 is SYDVKM. CDR3 sequence reads: CVSSPGAGDWNEQFF. The CDR3 DNA reads TGTGTCAGCAGCCCCGGGGCAGGGGACTGGAATGAGCAGTTCTTC.

In its sample, this clonotype was seen a few times. An end of the junction does not agree with germline; a read error may underlie this. The V and J genes are TRBV12-3 or TRBV12-4 and TRBJ2-1; tentatively, D is TRBD1 (5 bases). The CDR3 loop spans 13 amino acids. The CDR3 DNA sequence: TGTGCCAGCAGTCTCCGACAGAACAATGAGAAGTTCTTC. Its protein is CASSLRQNNEKFF.

Details on this clonotype: The junction does not match germline at one end; this may be a read error. This chain links TRBV11-2 with TRBJ2-7; D is uncertain. Germline values: CDR1 SGHAT, CDR2 FQNNGV. The CDR3 loop spans 15 amino acids. The CDR3 DNA reads TGTGCGAGCAGCTCCGGACGACTTTACACGCGCGAGCAGTACTTC. It specifies CASSSGRLYTREQYF.

The chain links TRBV28 to TRBJ2-3, with TRBD2 identical over 9 bases. The V gene's germline CDR1 is MDHEN and CDR2 SYDVKM. Trimming removed 8 bases from V and 11 bases from J; junction bases left unmatched: 14. The CDR3 length is 14 residues. DNA for the CDR3: TGTGCCAGCGTAGAAGCGGGAGGCACAAATAAGCAGTATTTT. As protein: CASVEAGGTNKQYF.

With respect to this clonotype: Germline is not matched at one junction end, which may reflect a read error. The chain joins TRBV5-1 to TRBJ2-1; either TRBD1 or TRBD2 may fit D (5 bases each). Germline V gene data show CDR1 as SGHRS and CDR2 as YFSETQ. There are 15 residues in the CDR3. Written as DNA, the CDR3 is TGCGCCAGCAGCACCGAGGGGTCCTCCTTCAATGAGCAGTTCTTC. It codes for CASSTEGSSFNEQFF.